This T cell receptor beta chain was captured in a study of blood T cell repertoires in COVID-19. Some clones are missing from TCRdb's copy, which holds only in-frame ones; the method was immunoSEQ multiplex PCR. The table shows 130,000 to 150,000 clones, with around 87% occurring only once. Cohorts were determined from participant-reported clinical history. The V and J ends lost 6 bases and 3 bases, in that order; junction bases with no gene match: 9. Germline CDR1 SGHTA, CDR2 FQGNSA. There are 15 residues in the CDR3. The sample comprised PBMCs or T cells enriched from blood (not recorded which). This chain links TRBV7-2 with TRBJ2-7; 9 bases fit TRBD2. This TCR came from a woman aged 25 to 39 with acute COVID-19. CDR3 nucleotide sequence: TGTGCCAGCAGACCGTCGGCTAGCGGGAACTACGAGCAGTACTTC. Amino acids: CASRPSASGNYEQYF. Complete variable domain (other parts from reference TRBV7-2 and TRBJ2-7): GAGVSQSPSNKVTEKGKDVELRCDPISGHTALYWYRQSLGQGLEFLIYFQGNSAPDKSGLPSDRFSAERTGGSVSTLTIQRTQQEDSAVYLCASRPSASGNYEQYFGPGTRLTVT.